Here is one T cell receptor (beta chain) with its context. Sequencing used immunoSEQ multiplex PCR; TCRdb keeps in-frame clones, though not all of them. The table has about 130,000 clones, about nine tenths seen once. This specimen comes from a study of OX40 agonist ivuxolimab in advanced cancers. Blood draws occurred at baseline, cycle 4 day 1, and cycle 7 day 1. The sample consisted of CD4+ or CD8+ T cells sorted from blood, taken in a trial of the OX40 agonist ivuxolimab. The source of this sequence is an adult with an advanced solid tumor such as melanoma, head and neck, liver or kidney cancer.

In DNA, the CDR3 is TGCGCCAGCAGTGATGGCGGGAGGGCCTACAATGAGCAGTTCTTC. Translating it yields CASSDGGRAYNEQFF. The gene calls are TRBV10-1 and TRBJ2-1; 9 positions match TRBD2. V lost 3 bases to trimming and J lost 2 bases; unmatched junction nucleotides: 2. The CDR3 is 15 residues long. Germline lookup yields CDR1 WNHNN and CDR2 SYGVQD (reference sequence).